One T cell receptor beta chain is described in this entry. Antigen: not known. A quantitative 5'-RACE method, one with molecular barcodes, was used to make TCR beta libraries. TCRdb analysed the 5' RACE reads with MiXCR anew, one entry per CDR3 protein. The sample records a few hundred thousand distinct CDR3 sequences, about 20% being singletons. These data originate in a study of CD8 T cells in ankylosing spondylitis. Germline CDR1 is SGDLS and CDR2 is YYNGEE. The CDR3 covers 13 residues. Trimming took off 1 base at V and 8 bases at J, with 10 bases between the two ends. General study points: Among TCR beta sequences, a motif of fewer than 10 highly homologous variants appeared characteristic of ankylosing spondylitis blood.

The sequence was collected from a female donor with ankylosing spondylitis or in good health (not recorded which). What was sequenced was blood, either unsorted or a sorted T cell fraction (not recorded which). This chain uses TRBV9 with TRBJ2-1, with a tentative D call TRBD2 (6 bases). CDR3 loop: CASSVRTTDEQFF. CDR3 nucleotides: TGTGCCAGCAGCGTAAGGACTACCGATGAGCAGTTCTTC.